This T cell receptor (beta chain) is drawn from a study of CD8 T cells in ankylosing spondylitis. In its sample, this clonotype was seen many times. What it recognizes is unknown. General study findings and limits: Reportedly, disease-linked clones are significantly enriched in ankylosing spondylitis patients' matched synovial fluid. Seemingly characteristic of ankylosing spondylitis blood was a TCR beta motif consisting of 7 or 8 highly homologous variants.

Molecular-barcoded quantitative 5'-RACE produced these TCR beta libraries. A single record per CDR3 protein comes from TCRdb applying MiXCR to the 5' RACE reads. The sample has about 250,000 distinct CDR3 sequences, roughly a tenth seen once. J was trimmed by 2 bases and V by 0 bases; bases with no gene match: 12. Germline V gene lookup returns CDR1 DFQATT and CDR2 SNEGSKA (reference sequence). The CDR3 covers 18 residues. The sample consisted of blood, either unsorted or a sorted T cell fraction (not recorded which). J is TRBJ2-3 and V is TRBV20-1; 9 bases fit TRBD2. The receptor comes from a male donor with ankylosing spondylitis or in good health (not recorded which). The CDR3 DNA reads as TGCAGTGCTAGAGACCCCCGCCTGGCTAGCGGGGTCACAGATACGCAGTATTTT. It codes for CSARDPRLASGVTDTQYF.